The entry below gives a single T cell receptor (beta chain) sequence along with its context. This clonotype was seen once. The target of this receptor is not known. The junction departs from the called germline gene at one end, perhaps through a read error. Sequences SGHKS (CDR1) and YYEKEE (CDR2) are obtained from the germline V gene (reference sequence). The CDR3 has 13 amino acids, counting the end cysteine and phenylalanine. Just CDR3 DNA is preserved here, 39 bases in frame from base 1. The treatment or condition label on this specimen signifies: allogeneic hematopoietic cell transplantation with graft depleted of TCRalphabeta T cells and CD19 B cells. The transplant recipients were children given TCRalphabeta/CD19-depleted allogeneic hematopoietic cell grafts. The method behind the library was PCR. These reads were obtained on an Illumina HiSeq 2500. Molecular barcoding was employed in the preparation of TCR libraries, with unique molecular identifiers being used to normalize TCRbeta repertoire quantification. Clones were called with MiXCR by TCRdb after fastp trimmed the public reads at Q25, and only in-frame beta chains were retained. Rows with a matching CDR3 protein are joined into one entry that keeps the most common DNA and genes. This sample is represented by 200,000 to 300,000 distinct CDR3 sequences; about 24% of them were singletons. The ten largest clonotypes hold more than 4.5% of the sample.

The data are from a study of T-cell reconstitution after alpha-beta-depleted transplantation in children listed by TCRdb under 2016. For the wider study: Using TCR repertoire profiling, the study followed T-cell immune reconstitution in a quantitative way in children after TCRalphabeta/CD19-depleted allogeneic hematopoietic cell transplantation.

Findings and caveats that apply to the study as a whole: In some patients, the high TCRbeta diversity seen at day 60 was put down to recipient T cells and intrathymic progenitors that had survived conditioning. Apparently early alphabetaT-cell count recovery about two months after transplant reportedly relied on only several hundred rapidly expanded clones derived from non-depleted graft cells. The frequencies of hyperexpanded clones fell over the following months, and after one year, T-cell counts and TCRbeta diversity were mostly attributed to newly produced T cells.

The chain was built from TRBV5-5 and TRBJ2-7; the D region possibly corresponds to TRBD2 (6 bases align). This sample comprised PBMCs, mostly from graft donor cells, obtained 360 days after TCRalphabeta/CD19-depleted stem cell transplant. The source of this sequence is a female patient aged 2-9 years who had a stem cell transplant for congenital amegakaryocytic thrombocytopenia, so the T cells may come from the graft donor. The DNA sequence reads TGTGCCATCAGCCCGGGGCGGGAAGGCGAGCAGTACTTC. Its coded protein is CAISPGREGEQYF. With the rest looked up from the reference TRBV5-5 and TRBJ2-7 genes rather than sequenced, the full variable domain is DAGVTQSPTHLIKTRGQQVTLRCSPISGHKSVSWYQQVLGQGPQFIFQYYEKEERGRGNFPDRFSARQFPNYSSELNVNALLLGDSALYLCAISPGREGEQYFGPGTRLTVT.